This T cell receptor (beta chain) was profiled in a study of CD4 T cells in relation to SARS-CoV-2 and coronaviruses (dated by TCRdb to the early 2020s). In terms of the full investigation: HLA restriction was mapped for shared crossreactive spike epitopes using patient-derived lymphoblastoid cell lines. The study assessed, at the TCR clonotype level, memory CD4+ T cell crossreactivity between SARS-CoV-2 and common cold coronavirus spike proteins. The Adaptive Biotechnologies TCR-sequencing kit was used to sequence samples from three pre-COVID donors and the naive versus memory experiments, while other data came from Illumina-based sequencing. For other donors in the study, expansion assays were sequenced with a different, Illumina-based TCR-beta assay. Overall study results and their limits: Roughly 70% of donors had memory CD4+ clonotypes that crossrecognized SARS-CoV-2 and at least one common cold coronavirus spike. Small numbers of patients and of tested TCRs limited the study. Since the crossreactivity analysis centred on spike protein, crossreactivity against other viral proteins was not assessed. Compared with monoreactive clones, crossreactive clones had significantly weaker SARS-CoV-2-driven expansion, a result consistent with antigenic imprinting. Sequencing naive versus memory cells indicated that the assay picks up memory recall responses, not primary responses primed during culture. Because no donor provided both pre-pandemic and post-infection samples, tracing the source of pre-existing responses was limited.

This clone was seen just once. Its antigen is currently not known. Base-call qualities are not available, and no considerably larger clone is one nucleotide away. Within the sample, other DNA sequences also encode this same CDR3. Deep-resolution immunoSEQ TCR-beta sequencing was performed on DNA from uncultured naive and memory CD4+ T cells. Per the authors' processing: Preprocessing removed nonproductive sequences and CDR3s not starting with C, not ending with F or W, or shorter than 7 amino acids. Cultured and uncultured naive and memory CD4+ repertoires were searched for previously identified spike- and CEF-reactive CDR3s. CDR3 homology was quantified as pairwise Levenshtein distance, calculated with the stringdist R package after three terminal residues were trimmed from each end. The source is immuneACCESS, and TCRdb retained only in-frame sequences with V and J called. Part of the clones is not carried over; for the studies checked, unresolved V genes explain less than half of this, and the remainder is unexplained. Clonal size and the V and J genes are those of that table, whereas D and trimming came from the DNA. Present in this sample are 68,000 or so clones, more than 85% of which were seen just once. Under 0.3% of the sample lies in the top ten.

CD4+ T cells from unexposed donors were collected before the COVID-19 pandemic (2011-2018). To separate naive from memory CD4+ T cells, cryopreserved PBMCs first underwent CD4 enrichment and then EasySep naive CD4+ T cell enrichment. Leukapheresis product for the unexposed donors was bought commercially. PBMCs were isolated from leukapheresis product or whole blood by Ficoll-Paque PLUS gradient centrifugation. PBMCs were either used fresh in the expansion assay or cryopreserved at -140 degrees C. The QIAamp Micro DNA Kit was used to extract genomic DNA from the CD4+ T cells. Sequencing was done on a sample of naive CD4+ T cells from PBMCs. The intended sense of this specimen's cell subset or site label: naive CD4+ T cells isolated by negative enrichment. The TCR comes from a human donor in good health.

The CDR3 reads as follows: CASSRGGLSNQPQHF. The DNA sequence is TGTGCCAGCAGCCGGGGGGGGCTTAGCAATCAGCCCCAGCATTTT. The sequence links TRBV7-9 to TRBJ1-5; TRBD1 might be the D gene, on 6 matching bases. V lost 5 bases and J lost 0 bases; the stretch between them is 11 bases long. Reading from cysteine to phenylalanine, the CDR3 counts 15 amino acids. The CDR3 DNA has 45 bases and is translated from base 1. CDR1 and CDR2 are read off the germline V gene (reference sequence) as SEHNR and FQNEAQ.